This T cell receptor beta chain was observed in a study of CD8 T cells in Susac syndrome. Study results and caveats: No clonal expansion appeared among CD4+ T cells in Susac patients.

Reverse transcription of about 0.5 to 1 ug RNA used random hexamers. Multiplex PCR with immunoSEQ amplified the TCR beta CDR3 across 54 Vbeta and 13 Jbeta. MiXCR was run by TCRdb on the immunoSEQ multiplex PCR reads, yielding one entry per CDR3 protein. Among over 120,000 distinct CDR3 sequences listed, 85% to 95% were seen once. Details on this clonotype: Its antigen is as yet unknown.

Sequencing input: CD4+ T cells from PBMCs. The receptor was derived from a human donor with Susac syndrome.

Here the CDR3 DNA reads TGCAGTGCTAGCAGCCTAGCGGGAGGGATGGATGAGCAGTTCTTC. Translation: CSASSLAGGMDEQFF. The chain uses TRBV20-1 and TRBJ2-1, with TRBD2 identical over 12 bases. With V trimmed by 3 bases and J by 8 bases, 8 bases remained unmatched. Germline V CDR1 and CDR2: DFQATT, SNEGSKA (reference sequence). This CDR3 is 15 amino acids long.